This TCR beta chain stems from a study of shared clonotypes between healthy human individuals. CD45RO-negative, CCR7-positively selected cells formed the naive CD8 fraction, excluding terminally differentiated effector memory CD45RA+ cells. Trimming at V came to 5 bases and at J to 8 bases, leaving 7 bases not matched to a gene. Germline assignment: CDR1 MNHEY and CDR2 SMNVEV (reference sequence). The CDR3 covers 15 residues. The data were produced by immunoSEQ multiplex PCR, yet TCRdb's version contains in-frame clones alone and is incomplete. The sample records 550,000 to 650,000 clones, approximately 96% being singletons.

This sequence was found in a woman aged 25 to 39 in good health. J is TRBJ2-2 and V is TRBV27; TRBD1 matches at 11 bases. Sequencing was done on a sample of naive CD8+ T cells sorted from blood. CDR3 nucleotide sequence: TGTGCCAGCAGTGACGGACAGGGGGCGTTTGGGGAGCTGTTTTTT. Translating it yields CASSDGQGAFGELFF.